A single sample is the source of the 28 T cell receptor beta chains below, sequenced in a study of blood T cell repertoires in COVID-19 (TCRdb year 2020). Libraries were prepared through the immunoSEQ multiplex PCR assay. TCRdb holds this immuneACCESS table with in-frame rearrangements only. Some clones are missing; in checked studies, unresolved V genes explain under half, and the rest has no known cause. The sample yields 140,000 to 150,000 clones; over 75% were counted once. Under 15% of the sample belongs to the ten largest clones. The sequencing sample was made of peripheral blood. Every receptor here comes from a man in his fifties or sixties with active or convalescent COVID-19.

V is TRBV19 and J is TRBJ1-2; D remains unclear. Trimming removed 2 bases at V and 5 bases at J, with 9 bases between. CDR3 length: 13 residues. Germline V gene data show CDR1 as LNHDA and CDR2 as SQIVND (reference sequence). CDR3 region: CASSISRGYGYTF. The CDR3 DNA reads TGTGCCAGTAGTATATCCAGAGGGTATGGCTACACCTTC.

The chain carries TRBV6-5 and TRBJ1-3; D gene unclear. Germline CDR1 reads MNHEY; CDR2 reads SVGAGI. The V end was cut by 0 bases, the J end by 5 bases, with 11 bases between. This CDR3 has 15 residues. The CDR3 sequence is CASSYSGLGRNTIYF. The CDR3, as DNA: TGTGCCAGCAGTTACTCCGGGTTAGGAAGAAACACCATATATTTT.

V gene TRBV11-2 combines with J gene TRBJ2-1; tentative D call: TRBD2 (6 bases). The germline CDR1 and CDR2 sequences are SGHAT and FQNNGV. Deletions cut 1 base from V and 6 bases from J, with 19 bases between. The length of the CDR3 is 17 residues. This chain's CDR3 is CASSLVGDSHVTNEQFF. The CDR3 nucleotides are TGTGCCAGCAGCTTAGTAGGGGACTCCCATGTAACCAATGAGCAGTTCTTC.

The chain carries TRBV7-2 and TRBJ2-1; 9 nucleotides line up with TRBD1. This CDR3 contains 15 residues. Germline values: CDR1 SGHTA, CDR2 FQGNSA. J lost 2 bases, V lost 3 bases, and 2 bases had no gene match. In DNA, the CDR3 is TGTGCCAGCAGCTTCGACAGGGGGGCCTACAATGAGCAGTTCTTC. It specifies CASSFDRGAYNEQFF.

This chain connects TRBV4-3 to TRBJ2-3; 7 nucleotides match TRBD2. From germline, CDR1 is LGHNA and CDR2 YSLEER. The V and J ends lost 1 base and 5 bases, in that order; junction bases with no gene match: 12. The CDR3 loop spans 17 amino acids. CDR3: CASSQAPSGGGVDTQYF. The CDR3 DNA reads TGCGCCAGCAGCCAAGCCCCGTCGGGGGGAGGGGTAGATACGCAGTATTTT.

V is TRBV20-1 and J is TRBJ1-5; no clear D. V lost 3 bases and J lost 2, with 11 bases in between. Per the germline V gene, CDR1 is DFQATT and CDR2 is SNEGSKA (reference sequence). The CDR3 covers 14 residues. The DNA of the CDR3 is TGCAGTGCTAGTCCCCCGCGCGGCAATCAGCCCCAGCATTTT. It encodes CSASPPRGNQPQHF.

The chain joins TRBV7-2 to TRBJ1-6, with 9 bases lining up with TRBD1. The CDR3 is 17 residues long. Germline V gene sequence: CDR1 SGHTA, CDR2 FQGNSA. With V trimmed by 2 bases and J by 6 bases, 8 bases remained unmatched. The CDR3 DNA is TGTGCCAGCAGCTTAAAAGGGACAGGGATGTCTAATTCACCCCTCCACTTT. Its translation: CASSLKGTGMSNSPLHF.

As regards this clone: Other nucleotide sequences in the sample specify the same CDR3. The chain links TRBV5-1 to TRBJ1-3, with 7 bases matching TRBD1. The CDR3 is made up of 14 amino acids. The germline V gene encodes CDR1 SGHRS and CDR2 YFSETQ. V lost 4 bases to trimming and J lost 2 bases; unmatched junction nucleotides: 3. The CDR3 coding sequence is TGCGCCAGCAGCCCGGGGACAGCTGGAAACACCATATATTTT. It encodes CASSPGTAGNTIYF. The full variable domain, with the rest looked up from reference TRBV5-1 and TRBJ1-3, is KAGVTQTPRYLIKTRGQQVTLSCSPISGHRSVSWYQQTPGQGLQFLFEYFSETQRNKGNFPGRFSGRQFSNSRSEMNVSTLELGDSALYLCASSPGTAGNTIYFGEGSWLTVV.

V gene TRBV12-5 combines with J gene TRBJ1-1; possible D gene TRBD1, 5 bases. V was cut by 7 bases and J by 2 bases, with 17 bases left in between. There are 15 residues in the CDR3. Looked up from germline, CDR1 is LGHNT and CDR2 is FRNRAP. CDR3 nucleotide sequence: TGTGCTAGTGCCCGCGGGGGGGGATACAACACTGAAGCTTTCTTT. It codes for CASARGGGYNTEAFF.

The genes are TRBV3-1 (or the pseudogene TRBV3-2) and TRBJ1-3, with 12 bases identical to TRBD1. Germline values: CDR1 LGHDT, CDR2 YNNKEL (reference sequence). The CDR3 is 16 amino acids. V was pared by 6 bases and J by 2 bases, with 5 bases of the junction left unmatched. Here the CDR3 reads CASRPRDRGPGNTIYF. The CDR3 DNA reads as TGTGCCAGCAGGCCTAGGGACAGGGGGCCTGGAAACACCATATATTTT.

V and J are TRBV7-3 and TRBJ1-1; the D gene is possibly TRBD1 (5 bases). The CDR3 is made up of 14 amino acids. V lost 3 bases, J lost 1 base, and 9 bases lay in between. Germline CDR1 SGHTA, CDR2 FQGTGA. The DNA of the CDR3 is TGTGCCAGCAGCTTGGGGCCTTCGAACACTGAAGCTTTCTTT. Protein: CASSLGPSNTEAFF.

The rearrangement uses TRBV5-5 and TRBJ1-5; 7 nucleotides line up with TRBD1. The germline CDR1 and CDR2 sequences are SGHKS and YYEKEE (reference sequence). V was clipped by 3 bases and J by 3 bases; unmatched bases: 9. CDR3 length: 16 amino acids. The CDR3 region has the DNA TGTGCCAGCAGCTCCGGGACAGACACTCTCAATCAGCCCCAGCATTTT. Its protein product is CASSSGTDTLNQPQHF.

DNA for the CDR3: TGTGCCAGCAGCAATAGGGGCAGGGAAGCTTTCTTT. Amino acid sequence: CASSNRGREAFF. The gene calls are TRBV11-1 and TRBJ1-1, with D possibly matching TRBD1 (5 bases). V was cut by 5 bases and J by 8 bases, with 12 bases left in between. Germline V gene lookup returns CDR1 SGHAT and CDR2 FQDESV (reference sequence). CDR3 size: 12 residues. The complete variable domain, with remaining parts taken from reference TRBV11-1 and TRBJ1-1, reads EAEVAQSPRYKITEKSQAVAFWCDPISGHATLYWYRQILGQGPELLVQFQDESVVDDSQLPKDRFSAERLKGVDSTLKIQPAELGDSAMYLCASSNRGREAFFGQGTRLTVV.

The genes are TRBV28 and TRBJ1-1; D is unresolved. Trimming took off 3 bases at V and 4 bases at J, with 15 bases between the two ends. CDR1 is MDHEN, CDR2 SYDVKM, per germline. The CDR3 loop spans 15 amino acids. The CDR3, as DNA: TGTGCCAGCAGTTTCACCCCCCCCCGGAGCACTGAAGCTTTCTTT. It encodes CASSFTPPRSTEAFF.

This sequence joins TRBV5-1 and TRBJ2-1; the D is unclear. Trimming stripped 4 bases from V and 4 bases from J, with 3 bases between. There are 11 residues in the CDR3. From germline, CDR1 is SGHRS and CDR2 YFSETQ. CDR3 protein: CASSLYNEQFF. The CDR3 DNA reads TGCGCCAGCAGCCTGTACAATGAGCAGTTCTTC.

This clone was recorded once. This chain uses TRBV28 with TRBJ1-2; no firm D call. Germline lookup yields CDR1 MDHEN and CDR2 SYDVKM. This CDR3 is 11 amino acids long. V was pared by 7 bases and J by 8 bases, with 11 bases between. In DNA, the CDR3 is TGTGCCAGCACTCGAGGCACGGGCTACACCTTC. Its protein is CASTRGTGYTF.

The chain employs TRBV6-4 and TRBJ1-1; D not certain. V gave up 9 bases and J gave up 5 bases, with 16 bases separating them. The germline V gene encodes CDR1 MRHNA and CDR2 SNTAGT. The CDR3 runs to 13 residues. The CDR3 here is CASSRESATEAFF. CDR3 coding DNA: TGTGCCAGTTCCCGGGAAAGTGCGACTGAAGCTTTCTTT.

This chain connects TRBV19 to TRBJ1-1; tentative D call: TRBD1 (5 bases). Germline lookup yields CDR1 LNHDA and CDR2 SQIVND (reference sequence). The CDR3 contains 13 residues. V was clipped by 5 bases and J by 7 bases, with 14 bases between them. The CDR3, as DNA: TGTGCCAGTAGTGGGCGACAGCCATTTGAAGCTTTCTTT. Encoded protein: CASSGRQPFEAFF.

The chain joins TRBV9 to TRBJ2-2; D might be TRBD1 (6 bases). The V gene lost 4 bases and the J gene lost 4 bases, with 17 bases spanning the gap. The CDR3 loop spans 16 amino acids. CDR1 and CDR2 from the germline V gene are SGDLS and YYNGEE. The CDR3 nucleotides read TGTGCCAGCAGCCGGACAGTTGGAGAGGGCACCGGGGAGCTGTTTTTT. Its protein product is CASSRTVGEGTGELFF.

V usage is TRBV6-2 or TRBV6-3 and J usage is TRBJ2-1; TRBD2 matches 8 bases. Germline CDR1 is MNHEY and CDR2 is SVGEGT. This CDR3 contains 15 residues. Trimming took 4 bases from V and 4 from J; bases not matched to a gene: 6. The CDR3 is CASSSETSGYNEQFF. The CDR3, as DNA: TGTGCCAGCAGTTCCGAAACTAGCGGATACAATGAGCAGTTCTTC.

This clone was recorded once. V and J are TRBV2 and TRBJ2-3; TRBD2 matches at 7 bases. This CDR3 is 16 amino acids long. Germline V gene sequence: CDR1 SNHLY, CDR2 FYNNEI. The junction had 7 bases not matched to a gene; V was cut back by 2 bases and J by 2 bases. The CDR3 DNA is TGTGCCAGCAGTGAAACGGCTAGCGGCTTCACAGATACGCAGTATTTT. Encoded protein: CASSETASGFTDTQYF.

CDR3 loop: CASSVTGGFGDTQYF. The DNA for the CDR3 is TGTGCCAGCAGCGTTACAGGGGGTTTTGGAGATACGCAGTATTTT. This chain joins TRBV28 and TRBJ2-3; 8 bases line up with TRBD1. CDR1 and CDR2 (germline): MDHEN, SYDVKM. V trimming: 6 bases; J trimming: 5 bases; junction bases outside the gene matches: 10. This CDR3 has 15 amino acids.

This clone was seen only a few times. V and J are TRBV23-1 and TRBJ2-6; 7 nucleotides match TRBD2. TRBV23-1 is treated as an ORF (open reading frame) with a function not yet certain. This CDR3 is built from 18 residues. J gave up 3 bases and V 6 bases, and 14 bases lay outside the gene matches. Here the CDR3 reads CASRSRWGGTYGANVLTF. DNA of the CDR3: TGCGCCAGCAGATCACGTTGGGGAGGGACGTATGGGGCCAACGTCCTGACTTTC.

CDR3 residues: CASSQAELAGTMVGELFF. The DNA for the CDR3 is TGCGCCAGCAGCCAAGCCGAACTAGCGGGAACAATGGTCGGGGAGCTGTTTTTT. The chain is built from TRBV4-3 and TRBJ2-2; 10 bases line up with TRBD2. V shed 1 base and J 7 bases; nucleotides not matched to a gene: 12. CDR1 is LGHNA, CDR2 YSLEER, per germline. The CDR3 sequence is 18 residues long.

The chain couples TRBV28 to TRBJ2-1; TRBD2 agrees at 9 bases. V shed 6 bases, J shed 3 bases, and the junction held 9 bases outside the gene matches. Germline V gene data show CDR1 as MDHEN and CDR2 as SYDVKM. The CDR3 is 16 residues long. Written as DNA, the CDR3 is TGTGCCAGCAGGCGGAAGACTAGCGGAAACTACAATGAGCAGTTCTTC. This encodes CASRRKTSGNYNEQFF.

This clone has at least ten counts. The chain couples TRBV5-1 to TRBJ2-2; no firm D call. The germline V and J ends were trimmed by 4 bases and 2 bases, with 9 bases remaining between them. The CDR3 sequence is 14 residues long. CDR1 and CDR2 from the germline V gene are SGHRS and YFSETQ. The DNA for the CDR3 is TGCGCCAGCAGCCCTCCGACTAACACCGGGGAGCTGTTTTTT. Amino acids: CASSPPTNTGELFF.

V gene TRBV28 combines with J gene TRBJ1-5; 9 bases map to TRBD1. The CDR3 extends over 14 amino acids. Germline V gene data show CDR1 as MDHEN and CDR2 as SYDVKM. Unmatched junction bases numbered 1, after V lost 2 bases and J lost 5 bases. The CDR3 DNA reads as TGTGCCAGCAGTTTAGGGGACAGGGATCAGCCCCAGCATTTT. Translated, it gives CASSLGDRDQPQHF.

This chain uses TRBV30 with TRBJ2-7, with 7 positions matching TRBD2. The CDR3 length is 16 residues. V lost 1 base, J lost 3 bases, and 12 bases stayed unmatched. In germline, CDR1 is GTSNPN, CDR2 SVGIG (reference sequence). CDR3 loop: CAWSEGRLREGYEQYF. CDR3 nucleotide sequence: TGTGCCTGGAGTGAAGGCCGCCTTAGGGAGGGCTACGAGCAGTACTTC. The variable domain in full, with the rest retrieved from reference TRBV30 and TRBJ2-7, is SQTIHQWPATLVQPVGSPLSLECTVEGTSNPNLYWYRQAAGRGLQLLFYSVGIGQISSEVPQNLSASRPQDRQFILSSKKLLLSDSGFYLCAWSEGRLREGYEQYFGPGTRLTVT.